What follows describes a single T cell receptor (beta chain). Its target is unknown. This CDR3 is built from 18 residues. Germline-derived CDR1 and CDR2 are SGDLS and YYNGEE. The V gene lost 4 bases and the J gene lost 0 bases, with 20 bases spanning the gap. Assay used: immunoSEQ multiplex PCR; TCRdb lists only in-frame clones, some missing. The sample lists 900 to 1,100 clones, 79% occurring once. This specimen belongs to a study of immune cell composition in non-small cell lung cancer. Overall study context: Lung adenocarcinoma or squamous carcinoma made up most tumours.

General study findings and limits: No significant correlation existed between pack-years smoked and tumour clonality. Clones >0.5% enriched in tumour were rarer in adenocarcinoma (around 35%) than squamous (75%).

Sequencing was performed on lung tumor tissue. The TCR originated in a human donor with non-small cell lung cancer. The chain recombines TRBV9 with TRBJ2-4; perhaps TRBD1 as D (5 bases). This CDR3 reads CASSSQGQGMGAKNIQYF. CDR3 nucleotides: TGTGCCAGCAGCAGCCAAGGACAAGGAATGGGAGCCAAAAACATTCAGTACTTC. The variable domain in full, with the rest retrieved from reference TRBV9 and TRBJ2-4, is DSGVTQTPKHLITATGQRVTLRCSPRSGDLSVYWYQQSLDQGLQFLIQYYNGEERAKGNILERFSAQQFPDLHSELNLSSLELGDSALYFCASSSQGQGMGAKNIQYFGAGTRLSVL.